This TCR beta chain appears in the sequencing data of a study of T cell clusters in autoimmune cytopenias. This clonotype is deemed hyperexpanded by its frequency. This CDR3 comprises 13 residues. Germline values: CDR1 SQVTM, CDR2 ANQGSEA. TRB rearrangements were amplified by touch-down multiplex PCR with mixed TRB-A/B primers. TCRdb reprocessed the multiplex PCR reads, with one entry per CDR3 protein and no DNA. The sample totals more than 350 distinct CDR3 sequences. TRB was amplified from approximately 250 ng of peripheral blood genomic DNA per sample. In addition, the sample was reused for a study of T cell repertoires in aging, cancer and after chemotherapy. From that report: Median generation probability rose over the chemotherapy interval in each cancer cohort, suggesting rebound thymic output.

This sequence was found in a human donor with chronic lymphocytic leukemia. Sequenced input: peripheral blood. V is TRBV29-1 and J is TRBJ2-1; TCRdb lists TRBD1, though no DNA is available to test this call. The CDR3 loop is CSVSPAIYNEQFF.